The entry that follows covers one T cell receptor beta chain sequence. Its antigen is undetermined. The data were obtained in a study of OX40 agonist ivuxolimab in advanced cancers. Overall study context: An agonistic anti-OX40 (CD134) antibody, ivuxolimab, was used to treat the patients.

Trimming cost V 3 bases and J 3 bases; bases outside gene matches: 2. The CDR3 spans 15 residues. The germline gives CDR1 SNHLY, CDR2 FYNNEI. The study, taken as a whole, reports: Clones of CD4+ and CD8+ blood T cells grew by week 6 at doses of 0.1 to 3.0 mg/kg. Clonal expansion among partial responders at 0.1-3.0 mg/kg ranked near the lowest.

Sequencing was performed with immunoSEQ multiplex PCR; in TCRdb, only in-frame clones are kept and a portion is missing. The profile shows approximately 75,000 clones, roughly three quarters of them singletons. The sequence was collected from an adult with an advanced solid tumor such as melanoma, head and neck, liver or kidney cancer. The sample in question was CD4+ or CD8+ T cells sorted from blood, obtained in a trial of the OX40 agonist ivuxolimab. This sequence joins TRBV2 and TRBJ2-2, with 9 nucleotides matching TRBD2. CDR3 in amino acids: CASSEERGDTGELFF. The CDR3 DNA sequence: TGTGCCAGCAGTGAGGAGCGGGGGGACACCGGGGAGCTGTTTTTT. The full variable domain, rest sourced from reference TRBV2 and TRBJ2-2, is EPEVTQTPSHQVTQMGQEVILRCVPISNHLYFYWYRQILGQKVEFLVSFYNNEISEKSEIFDDQFSVERPDGSNFTLKIRSTKLEDSAMYFCASSEERGDTGELFFGEGSRLTVL.